Given below is one T cell receptor beta chain in context. The data belong to a study of blood T cell repertoires in COVID-19. Trimming removed 2 bases at V and 3 bases at J, with 14 bases between. Germline V lookup: CDR1 MDHEN, CDR2 SYDVKM. The CDR3 extends over 16 amino acids. Everyone who took part was about 18 to 90 years old, and they came from about two dozen US areas. Profiling relied on immunoSEQ multiplex PCR, and the TCRdb table lists in-frame clones only, not all of them. This table holds about 150,000 clones, approximately 86% found once. The V call is TRBV28, the J call TRBJ1-5; no clear D gene. This TCR was sampled from a woman in her 40s who had been exposed to COVID-19. The sample consisted of PBMCs or T cells enriched from blood (not recorded which). CDR3 region: CASSLEGGLANQPQHF. CDR3 in DNA: TGTGCCAGCAGTTTAGAAGGAGGCCTGGCCAATCAGCCCCAGCATTTT.